The rows below give T cell receptor beta chains drawn from one sample of a study of molecular identifiers for immune sequencing clone quantification. TCRdb reprocessed the PCR reads via MiXCR and lists one record per CDR3 protein. The repertoire holds 15,000 to 20,000 distinct CDR3 sequences, with about a fifth as singletons. Sequenced input: naive CD8+ T cells from blood, with Jurkat cell RNA spiked in. The receptors come from a human donor in good health. Some libraries in this study had Jurkat cell RNA spiked in. CDR3s include the opening cysteine and the closing phenylalanine or tryptophan. The order of the fields is V gene, J gene, clone size, D gene, CDR3 protein, CDR3 DNA. A D gene is named only where the DNA matches it firmly. The listing skips clone size in some rows; elsewhere it reads once, few, many or a size class.

TRBV14	TRBJ2-5	NA	TRBD2	CASSQVRGVETQYF	TGTGCCAGCAGCCAAGTACGGGGGGTTGAGACCCAGTACTTC
TRBV4-1	TRBJ2-2	medium-sized	TRBD2	CASLGLAGVNTGELFF	TGCGCCAGCTTAGGACTAGCGGGAGTGAACACCGGGGAGCTGTTTTTT
TRBV7-3	TRBJ2-1	many	NA	CASSLTSSNEQFF	TGTGCCAGCAGCTTAACAAGTTCGAATGAGCAGTTCTTC
TRBV29-1	TRBJ1-2	few	NA	CSVESWAGYTF	TGCAGCGTTGAATCATGGGCTGGCTACACCTTC
TRBV4-3	TRBJ2-1	many	TRBD2	CASSQAGLAPNEQFF	TGCGCCAGCAGCCAAGCGGGACTAGCGCCCAATGAGCAGTTCTTC
TRBV29-1	TRBJ2-2	many	NA	CSVVQGFNTGELFF	TGCAGCGTTGTCCAGGGGTTCAACACCGGGGAGCTGTTTTTT
TRBV7-9	TRBJ2-3	medium-sized	NA	CASSWEGPDTQYF	TGTGCCAGCAGCTGGGAAGGGCCAGATACGCAGTATTTT
TRBV20-1	TRBJ2-1	NA	NA	CSASGNYNEQFF	TGCAGTGCTAGCGGCAACTACAATGAGCAGTTCTTC
TRBV29-1	TRBJ2-7	few	NA	CSVGGGAAYEQYF	TGCAGCGTTGGGGGGGGGGCCGCCTACGAGCAGTACTTC
TRBV4-2	TRBJ2-7	NA	TRBD2	CASSASGGIAGYEQYF	TGTGCCAGCAGCGCAAGCGGAGGGATAGCGGGCTACGAGCAGTACTTC
TRBV3-1	TRBJ2-7	many	NA	CASSPGNYEQYF	TGTGCCAGCAGCCCAGGGAACTACGAGCAGTACTTC
TRBV20-1	TRBJ2-7	NA	TRBD1	CSVGDSSYEQYF	TGCAGTGTCGGGGACAGCTCCTACGAGCAGTACTTC
TRBV5-1	TRBJ2-3	many	NA	CASSRTGTDTQYF	TGCGCCAGCAGCCGGACTGGCACAGATACGCAGTATTTT
TRBV7-9	TRBJ2-3	medium-sized	NA	CASSQGLADTQYF	TGTGCCAGCAGCCAGGGACTCGCAGATACGCAGTATTTT
TRBV2	TRBJ2-2	NA	TRBD2	CASVSGRDTGELFF	TGTGCCAGTGTAAGCGGGAGGGACACCGGGGAGCTGTTTTTT
TRBV27	TRBJ2-7	many	NA	CASSSTGTEQYF	TGTGCCAGCAGTTCAACAGGGACCGAGCAGTACTTC
TRBV10-2	TRBJ1-2	medium-sized	NA	CASTQGPFVFTF	TGCGCCAGCACGCAGGGACCATTCGTATTTACCTTC
TRBV4-3	TRBJ2-3	many	NA	CASSQRGDTQYF	TGCGCCAGCAGCCAAAGGGGAGATACGCAGTATTTT
TRBV12-3/TRBV12-4	TRBJ2-7	many	NA	CASSQNAGTYYYEQYF	TGTGCCAGCAGCCAAAACGCCGGGACCTACTACTACGAGCAGTACTTC
TRBV13	TRBJ1-6	many	NA	CASSLAGVSYNSPLHF	TGTGCCAGCAGCTTAGCCGGGGTCTCCTATAATTCACCCCTCCACTTT
TRBV5-1	TRBJ2-7	many	NA	CASSTDTYSYEQYF	TGCGCCAGCAGCACGGACACGTACTCCTACGAGCAGTACTTC
TRBV10-3	TRBJ2-1	many	TRBD1	CAIREGQGVYNEQFF	TGTGCCATCAGAGAGGGACAGGGTGTCTACAATGAGCAGTTCTTC
TRBV29-1	TRBJ2-7	many	TRBD2	CSVATGTSGTGAFYEQYF	TGCAGCGTTGCAACCGGGACTAGCGGGACCGGGGCGTTCTACGAGCAGTACTTC
TRBV5-1	TRBJ1-2	many	NA	CASSLAGSLRYTF	TGCGCCAGCAGCTTGGCGGGCAGTTTGCGCTACACCTTC
TRBV6-2/TRBV6-3	TRBJ1-5	medium-sized	TRBD1	CASRDRVDQPQHF	TGTGCCAGCCGGGACAGGGTTGATCAGCCCCAGCATTTT
TRBV20-1	TRBJ2-3	many	TRBD1	CSARPPTQQGARTDTQYF	TGCAGTGCCCGACCCCCCACCCAACAGGGGGCACGCACAGATACGCAGTATTTT
TRBV20-1	TRBJ1-5	medium-sized	TRBD1	CSARPHAGGVQNQPQHF	TGCAGTGCTAGACCCCATGCAGGGGGAGTTCAGAATCAGCCCCAGCATTTT
TRBV28	TRBJ2-1	many	TRBD2	CASSGGGDEQFF	TGTGCCAGCAGTGGCGGGGGGGATGAGCAGTTCTTC
TRBV13	TRBJ2-7	many	NA	CASSLQSSYEQYF	TGTGCCAGCAGCTTACAGAGCTCCTACGAGCAGTACTTC
TRBV12-3/TRBV12-4	TRBJ1-2	medium-sized	NA	CASRPMNGPNYGYTF	TGTGCCAGCAGGCCGATGAACGGACCTAACTATGGCTACACCTTC
TRBV29-1	TRBJ2-2	many	TRBD1	CSVEALRTGSPGELFF	TGCAGCGTTGAAGCTCTAAGGACAGGGTCACCCGGGGAGCTGTTTTTT
TRBV12-3/TRBV12-4	TRBJ2-5	NA	NA	CASSLIPRGGEETQYF	TGTGCCAGCAGTTTAATCCCCAGGGGTGGTGAAGAGACCCAGTACTTC
TRBV4-1	TRBJ2-1	medium-sized	TRBD2	CASSPTSGRGNEQFF	TGCGCCAGCAGCCCGACTAGCGGGAGAGGCAATGAGCAGTTCTTC
TRBV28	TRBJ2-1	NA	NA	CASSVDLYEQFF	TGTGCCAGCAGTGTTGATCTGTATGAGCAGTTCTTC
TRBV29-1	TRBJ2-1	many	NA	CSGLTSSNEQFF	TGCAGCGGTCTCACTAGCAGCAATGAGCAGTTCTTC
TRBV20-1	TRBJ2-3	few	NA	CSAQGVKADTQYF	TGCAGTGCCCAGGGAGTTAAGGCAGATACGCAGTATTTT
TRBV5-1	TRBJ2-7	many	NA	CASSLRGLTPFHEQYF	TGCGCCAGCAGCTTAAGAGGACTTACTCCTTTTCACGAGCAGTACTTC
TRBV9	TRBJ2-5	NA	NA	CASSKSIYRGGQETQYF	TGTGCCAGCAGCAAATCAATTTACAGGGGGGGACAAGAGACCCAGTACTTC
TRBV5-1	TRBJ2-1	NA	TRBD1	CASSWGRQGDEQFF	TGCGCCAGCAGCTGGGGGAGACAGGGGGATGAGCAGTTCTTC
TRBV4-2	TRBJ2-7	NA	TRBD1	CVSSPDEGDRACEQYF	TGTGTCAGCAGCCCAGATGAGGGAGACAGGGCCTGCGAGCAGTACTTC
TRBV9	TRBJ1-1	few	TRBD1	CASTEGGLGNTEAFF	TGTGCCAGCACCGAAGGGGGCCTTGGAAACACTGAAGCTTTCTTT
TRBV7-9	TRBJ2-7	NA	TRBD1	CASSQTGVGYEQYF	TGTGCCAGCAGCCAAACAGGGGTCGGCTACGAGCAGTACTTC
TRBV28	TRBJ2-1	many	TRBD2	CASSSPRTTSGGSYNEQFF	TGTGCCAGCAGTTCACCCAGGACAACTAGCGGGGGCTCCTACAATGAGCAGTTCTTC
TRBV7-2	TRBJ2-7	medium-sized	NA	CASSLAGIPAYEQYF	TGTGCCAGCAGCTTAGCAGGGATTCCCGCCTACGAGCAGTACTTC
TRBV19	TRBJ2-2	NA	NA	CASSIRAGDGTGELFF	TGTGCCAGTAGTATTAGGGCAGGGGATGGCACCGGGGAGCTGTTTTTT
TRBV29-1	TRBJ2-2	many	NA	CSVEAGFNTGELFF	TGCAGCGTTGAGGCTGGCTTTAACACCGGGGAGCTGTTTTTT
TRBV7-9	TRBJ2-7	many	TRBD2	CASRDGLAGSYEQYF	TGTGCCAGCAGAGACGGACTAGCGGGGTCCTACGAGCAGTACTTC
TRBV9	TRBJ1-6	many	TRBD1	CASSQRDRAKNSPLHF	TGTGCCAGCAGCCAACGGGACAGGGCTAAAAATTCACCCCTCCACTTT
TRBV7-9	TRBJ1-2	many	NA	CASSPSGGGHGYGYTF	TGTGCCAGCAGCCCTTCCGGCGGGGGGCACGGATATGGCTACACCTTC
TRBV6-5	TRBJ1-1	NA	NA	CASSAVGTEAFF	TGTGCCAGCAGTGCGGTAGGGACTGAAGCTTTCTTT
TRBV5-1	TRBJ2-7	NA	TRBD1	CASSKDTRTGLFYGQYF	TGCGCCAGCAGCAAGGATACTCGGACAGGTTTGTTCTACGGGCAGTACTTC
TRBV12-3/TRBV12-4	TRBJ2-7	medium-sized	TRBD1	CASTSTGAEQYF	TGTGCCAGCACATCCACAGGGGCCGAGCAGTACTTC
TRBV13	TRBJ2-5	many	NA	CASSLVSETQYF	TGTGCCAGCAGCTTAGTCTCGGAGACCCAGTACTTC
TRBV12-3/TRBV12-4	TRBJ1-2	many	TRBD1	CASRSSGTAYGYTF	TGTGCCAGCAGGTCCTCCGGGACAGCCTATGGCTACACCTTC
TRBV15	TRBJ2-7	medium-sized	TRBD1	CATSRVDRGQHEQYF	TGTGCCACCAGCAGAGTGGACAGGGGGCAGCACGAGCAGTACTTC
TRBV28	TRBJ2-7	few	TRBD2	CASSLTDHRGGTYEQYF	TGTGCCAGCAGTCTCACGGACCACCGGGGGGGTACCTACGAGCAGTACTTC